This T cell receptor (beta chain) was documented in a study of beta chain features in type 1 diabetes. The length of the CDR3 is 15 residues. V gave up 1 base and J gave up 2 bases, with 9 bases separating them. Germline loops: CDR1 MNHNS, CDR2 SASEGT. Expressed TCRB transcripts were sequenced because the isolated RNA had all been reverse transcribed beforehand. The method was immunoSEQ multiplex PCR; TCRdb's version includes in-frame clones alone and lacks a portion of them. The sample holds about 930,000 clones, 15% to 20% seen once. The chain uses TRBV6-1 and TRBJ1-3; perhaps TRBD1 as D (6 bases). The sequence was obtained from a woman aged 18-35 years in good health. Sequenced material: naive CD4+ T cells from blood. CDR3 protein: CASSEGQATGNTIYF. The DNA for the CDR3 is TGTGCCAGCAGTGAAGGACAGGCGACTGGAAACACCATATATTTT.